This entry features one T cell receptor (beta chain) sequence. The CDR3 sequence is 18 residues long. Deletions cut 8 bases from V and 0 bases from J, with 24 bases between. Per germline, CDR1 SGHNT and CDR2 YENEEA. As originally analysed: Reference gene primer amplification gave nucleated cell count estimates. Generated by immunoSEQ multiplex PCR, the TCRdb table keeps only in-frame clones and is missing some. V and J calls and clone size are copied from that table; D and trimming were computed from the DNA. The repertoire consists of around 230,000 clones, with about 85% occurring once and the leading ten covering approximately 0.66%. The sample is drawn from a study of blood T cell repertoires in COVID-19. Study-level information: Samples taken during acute and convalescent COVID-19 were collected in the United States, Italy and Spain. PBMCs, B-cell-depleted T cells, or T cells provided the cDNA or gDNA that made up the material.

The sample comprised peripheral blood. The receptor was isolated from a man aged 40-49 years with acute or convalescent COVID-19. The chain employs TRBV11-3 and TRBJ2-3, with D possibly TRBD2 on 6 matching bases. CDR3 region: CASPPSPSEKGSTDTQYF. As DNA, the CDR3 is TGTGCCAGCCCCCCTTCCCCTAGCGAGAAGGGTAGCACAGATACGCAGTATTTT.